These 25 T cell receptor beta chains were all obtained from the same sample, sequenced in a study of read filtering for tumor transcriptome and immune sequencing. This library used roughly 0.4 ug RNA and molecular barcoded adaptors spanning alpha/delta and beta/gamma chains. TCRdb redid the calling of the reads with MiXCR, one entry per CDR3 protein. Found here are tens of thousands of distinct CDR3 sequences, about a fifth of them singletons; the top ten hold roughly an eighth. The specimen was a population of CD138-negative cells sorted from bone marrow. The receptors derive from a donor aged 40 or older with multiple myeloma.

This clonotype has ten or more counts. J is TRBJ2-5 and V is TRBV2; D uncertain. This CDR3 is 13 amino acids long. Germline CDR1 is SNHLY and CDR2 is FYNNEI. V dropped 4 bases and J dropped 1 base, with 7 bases sitting between them. The CDR3 here is CASSGATQETQYF. The CDR3 DNA sequence: TGTGCCAGCAGTGGTGCCACCCAAGAGACCCAGTACTTC.

This clonotype was counted many times. The V and J genes are TRBV3-1 and TRBJ2-7; 7 bases align to TRBD1. This CDR3 is 15 amino acids long. Looked up from germline, CDR1 is LGHDT and CDR2 is YNNKEL (reference sequence). Losses at the gene ends were 0 bases for V and 6 bases for J; bases not matched to a gene: 8. CDR3 region: CASSQDLDRAGEQYF. The DNA for the CDR3 is TGTGCCAGCAGCCAAGATCTTGACAGGGCGGGCGAGCAGTACTTC.

This clonotype was seen ten or more times. V and J are TRBV7-2 and TRBJ2-2; 7 bases fit TRBD2. Germline V gene sequence: CDR1 SGHTA, CDR2 FQGNSA. The CDR3 runs 17 residues. V lost 3 bases and J lost 7; bases outside the gene matches: 14. CDR3 nucleotides: TGTGCCAGCAGCTTCCAAAGGCGAGCGGGGAACCACGGGGAGCTGTTTTTT. Its translation: CASSFQRRAGNHGELFF.

As for this clonotype: Given a much more abundant clone one base away, this may be a read error. The chain links TRBV20-1 to TRBJ1-2; unclear D gene. Deletions cut 0 bases from V and 6 bases from J, with 14 bases between. The CDR3 extends over 14 amino acids. Germline-derived CDR1 and CDR2 are DFQATT and SNEGSKA (reference sequence). In nucleotides, the CDR3 is TGCAGTGCTAGAGATCCTGCAGTGAACCATGGCTACACCTTC. It is translated as CSARDPAVNHGYTF.

The chain joins TRBV21-1 to TRBJ1-1; the table's D call, TRBD1, has no DNA check behind it. TRBV21-1 constitutes a pseudogene. The CDR3 consists of 18 residues. CDR3 sequence: CASSNRIILGRWNTEAFF. In DNA form, the CDR3 reads TGTGCCAGCAGCAATCGGATAATCTTGGGGCGATGGAACACTGAAGCTTTCTTT.

This clonotype was found once. The rearrangement links TRBV12-3 or TRBV12-4 to TRBJ1-4; D remains ambiguous. The CDR3 covers 11 residues. The V end was cut by 6 bases, the J end by 7 bases, with 6 bases between. The CDR3 protein is CASSSAEKLFF. DNA of the CDR3: TGTGCCAGCAGCTCAGCTGAAAAACTGTTTTTT.

This clonotype appeared many times. The chain carries TRBV7-9 and TRBJ2-6; 7 positions agree with TRBD1. Germline V gene sequence: CDR1 SEHNR, CDR2 FQNEAQ (reference sequence). V was clipped by 2 bases and J by 2 bases; unmatched bases: 0. The CDR3 extends over 15 amino acids. CDR3 sequence: CASSLQGAGANVLTF. The CDR3 nucleotides are TGTGCCAGCAGCTTACAGGGGGCTGGGGCCAACGTCCTGACTTTC.

This clonotype occurred many times. CDR3 residues: CASSFPGTDNEKLFF. The CDR3, as DNA: TGTGCCAGCAGTTTTCCCGGGACAGACAATGAAAAACTGTTTTTT. The V gene is TRBV28, the J gene TRBJ1-4, with 7 bases identical to TRBD1. The J segment lost 5 bases and the V segment lost 3 bases, leaving 6 bases of the junction unmatched. In germline, CDR1 is MDHEN, CDR2 SYDVKM. The CDR3 covers 15 residues.

This clonotype was observed many times. This sequence joins TRBV3-1 and TRBJ2-1; 8 bases match TRBD2. The CDR3 is 16 residues long. CDR1 and CDR2 (germline): LGHDT, YNNKEL (reference sequence). The V gene end was trimmed by 2 bases and the J gene end by 0 bases; junction bases not matched to a gene: 3. The CDR3: CASSQSGGLSYNEQFF. For the CDR3, the DNA is TGTGCCAGCAGCCAAAGCGGGGGACTCTCCTACAATGAGCAGTTCTTC.

The sample holds many counts of this clonotype. The chain uses TRBV25-1 and TRBJ1-1, with a possible D match to TRBD1 (6 bases). CDR1 and CDR2 from the germline V gene are MGHDK and SYGVNS. The CDR3 is made up of 13 amino acids. V lost 5 bases and J lost 5, with 12 bases in between. CDR3 DNA: TGTGCCAGCAGTCGCAGGGGCGAAACTGAAGCTTTCTTT. Its protein product is CASSRRGETEAFF.

This clonotype showed up many times. The chain recombines TRBV7-8 with TRBJ1-4; D gene unclear. The CDR3 contains 16 residues. Looked up from germline, CDR1 is SGHVS and CDR2 is FQNEAQ. V was shortened by 1 base and J by 7 bases, with 16 bases between the two germline ends. This CDR3 is CASSLGSRTIGEKLFF. The CDR3, as DNA: TGTGCCAGCAGCTTAGGCAGTCGGACTATCGGTGAAAAACTGTTTTTT.

This clonotype was seen repeatedly, ten times or more. The rearrangement uses TRBV21-1 and TRBJ2-7; the table's D call TRBD1 went unverified against the DNA. TRBV21-1 is annotated as a pseudogene. The CDR3 contains 15 residues. CDR3 sequence reads: CASTPQWGAVGEQYF. DNA of the CDR3: TGTGCCAGCACCCCCCAGTGGGGGGCGGTCGGTGAGCAGTACTTC.

This chain joins TRBV23-1 and TRBJ2-5; D unclear. TRBV23-1 is given ORF status, its function remaining uncertain. The ends were cut back, 3 bases at V and 0 bases at J, with 5 bases in the middle. The CDR3 spans 13 residues. The DNA for the CDR3 is TGCGCCAGCAGTCATCTGGACCAAGAGACCCAGTACTTC. Translated, it gives CASSHLDQETQYF.

This clonotype has at least ten counts. This chain joins TRBV24-1 and TRBJ2-5; the D is unclear. From germline, CDR1 is KGHDR and CDR2 SFDVKD. This CDR3 has 14 amino acids. V was cut by 9 bases and J by 2 bases, with 15 bases left in between. The CDR3 here is CATAGSNKQETQYF. In nucleotides, the CDR3 is TGTGCCACCGCCGGCAGCAACAAACAAGAGACCCAGTACTTC.

This clonotype came up many times. V is TRBV5-1 and J is TRBJ2-1, with a weak D call TRBD2 (5 bases). Trimming shortened V by 5 bases and J by 4 bases, and 10 bases separated the two germline ends. Germline V gene lookup returns CDR1 SGHRS and CDR2 YFSETQ. CDR3 size: 13 residues. The CDR3 sequence: CASRGVIYNEQFF. For the CDR3, the DNA is TGCGCCAGCAGGGGAGTTATTTACAATGAGCAGTTCTTC. Together with reference TRBV5-1 and TRBJ2-1, the CDR3 gives the full variable domain: KAGVTQTPRYLIKTRGQQVTLSCSPISGHRSVSWYQQTPGQGLQFLFEYFSETQRNKGNFPGRFSGRQFSNSRSEMNVSTLELGDSALYLCASRGVIYNEQFFGPGTRLTVL.

Concerning this clonotype: A read error is possible here, since a much larger clone lies one base away. Here the CDR3 reads CASSIGQTGSSLHF. CDR3 DNA: TGTGCCAGCAGCATCGGACAGACGGGCTCATCCCTCCACTTT. The rearrangement links TRBV7-3 to TRBJ1-1; TRBD1 might be the D (6 bases). The J call is doubtful: the DNA matches TRBJ1-6 better. CDR3 length: 14 amino acids. Germline V gives CDR1 SGHTA, CDR2 FQGTGA.

At least ten counts were recorded for this clonotype. The chain carries TRBV12-3 or TRBV12-4 and TRBJ2-3; maybe TRBD2 (6 bases). The CDR3 extends over 16 amino acids. Trimming removed 1 base from V and 6 bases from J, with 17 bases in between. The CDR3 DNA is TGTGCCAGCAGTTTAGTCGGAGGGCCCTTGGGGGATACGCAGTATTTT. Amino acids: CASSLVGGPLGDTQYF.

The table lists this clonotype with many counts. This chain joins TRBV28 and TRBJ1-1; no clear D. V lost 3 bases and J lost 7, with 12 bases in between. CDR1 is MDHEN, CDR2 SYDVKM, per germline. The CDR3 totals 13 residues. This chain's CDR3 is CASSLTGRDEAFF. In DNA form, the CDR3 reads TGTGCCAGCAGTTTGACGGGTAGAGATGAAGCTTTCTTT.

This clonotype has at least ten counts. The gene calls are TRBV3-1 and TRBJ2-7, with D perhaps TRBD1 (7 bases). The CDR3 consists of 11 residues. The V end lost 11 bases, the J end lost 7 bases, and 15 bases lay between the germline ends. Germline CDR1 is LGHDT and CDR2 is YNNKEL (reference sequence). The CDR3 is CASPGGWEQYF. The DNA for the CDR3 is TGTGCCTCCCCAGGGGGGTGGGAGCAGTACTTC.

In this sample, this clonotype turned up many times. V is TRBV27 and J is TRBJ2-3; 8 bases agree with TRBD2. The germline gives CDR1 MNHEY, CDR2 SMNVEV (reference sequence). The CDR3 is 13 amino acids. Germline trimming cut 3 bases from V and 5 bases from J; bases unmatched to any gene: 1. The CDR3: CASSFREGDTQYF. CDR3 sequence (DNA): TGTGCCAGCAGTTTCCGGGAGGGAGATACGCAGTATTTT.

This clonotype is medium-sized. The V and J genes are TRBV5-1 and TRBJ2-1; no reliable D call. Germline V gene lookup returns CDR1 SGHRS and CDR2 YFSETQ. Trimming stripped 0 bases from V and 3 bases from J, with 10 bases between. The CDR3 runs to 15 residues. CDR3 in amino acids: CASSLEGLIYNEQFF. Here the CDR3 DNA reads TGCGCCAGCAGCTTGGAGGGTCTAATCTACAATGAGCAGTTCTTC.

This clonotype was counted many times. The chain links TRBV29-1 to TRBJ2-1; D assignment may be TRBD1 or TRBD2 (5 bases each). The CDR3 spans 13 residues. Trimming removed 3 bases at V and 8 bases at J, with 14 bases between. Germline V CDR1 and CDR2: SQVTM, ANQGSEA. CDR3 DNA sequence: TGCAGCGTTGATGGTAGCCTGGGGGATGAGCAGTTCTTC. Translated: CSVDGSLGDEQFF.

The chain joins TRBV15 to TRBJ2-4, with a weak D call TRBD2 (7 bases). Germline lookup yields CDR1 LNHNV and CDR2 YYDKDF (reference sequence). The CDR3 has 17 amino acids. Trimming removed 5 bases from V and 6 bases from J, with 23 bases in between. For the CDR3, the DNA is TGTGCCACCAGCCCCCGGCACCCGGGGGGCCAATTAAACATTCAGTACTTC. Its translation is CATSPRHPGGQLNIQYF.

This clonotype was seen ten or more times. This chain joins TRBV7-8 and TRBJ2-1; D perhaps matches TRBD2 (6 bases). CDR1 and CDR2 (germline): SGHVS, FQNEAQ. The CDR3 length is 13 residues. The V end was cut by 5 bases, the J end by 12 bases, with 17 bases between. CDR3 sequence reads: CASSLGTAARQFF. CDR3 in DNA: TGTGCCAGCAGCCTGGGGACTGCCGCCAGGCAGTTCTTC.

This clonotype appeared a few times. The genes are TRBV28 and TRBJ2-3; 7 positions agree with TRBD2. V gave up 6 bases and J gave up 3 bases; unmatched junction bases: 6. From germline, CDR1 is MDHEN and CDR2 SYDVKM. The CDR3 has 14 residues. The CDR3 nucleotides are TGTGCCAGCAGCCCGGGAGGAAATACAGATACGCAGTATTTT. It specifies CASSPGGNTDTQYF.